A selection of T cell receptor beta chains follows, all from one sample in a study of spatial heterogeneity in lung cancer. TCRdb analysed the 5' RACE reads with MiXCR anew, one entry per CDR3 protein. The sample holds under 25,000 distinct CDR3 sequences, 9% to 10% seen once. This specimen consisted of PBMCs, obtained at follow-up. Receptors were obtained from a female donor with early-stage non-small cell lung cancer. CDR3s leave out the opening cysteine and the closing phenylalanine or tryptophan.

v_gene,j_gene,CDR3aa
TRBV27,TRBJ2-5,ASSPGLLWTQY
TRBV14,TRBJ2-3,ASSQSQLAGADTQY
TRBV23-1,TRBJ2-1,ASSQSSPGARWGEQF
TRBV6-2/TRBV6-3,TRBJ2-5,ASTPRGGLQETQY
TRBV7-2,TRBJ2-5,ASSLARTGTETQY
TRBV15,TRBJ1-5,ATSTDRGRLFDQPQH
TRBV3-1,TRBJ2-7,ASSQTSGRPYEQY
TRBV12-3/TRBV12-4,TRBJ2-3,ASSLSTSLDTQY
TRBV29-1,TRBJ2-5,SASEGSQETQY
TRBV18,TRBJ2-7,ASSYYEKQY
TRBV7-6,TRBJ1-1,ASSRGLQNTEAF
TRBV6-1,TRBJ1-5,ASSEGNQPQH
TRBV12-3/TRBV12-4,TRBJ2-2,ASSLTGGANTGELF
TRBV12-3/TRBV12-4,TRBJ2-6,ASRPSGANVLT
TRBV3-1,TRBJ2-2,ASSRRGPSTGELF
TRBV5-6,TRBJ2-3,ASSLAWTGIPDTQY
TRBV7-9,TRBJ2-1,ASSLELAGGNEQF
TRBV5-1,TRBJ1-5,ASSLGQGQPQH
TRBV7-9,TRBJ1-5,ASSLGTTGSNQPQH
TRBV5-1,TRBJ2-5,ASSLAVTGAGETQY
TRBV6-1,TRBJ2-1,ASSEAGTSFEF
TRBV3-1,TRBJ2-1,ASSQGLMAVEQF
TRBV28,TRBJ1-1,ASTSEMGNGGVTEAF
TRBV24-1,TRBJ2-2,ATEKGLGWTGELF
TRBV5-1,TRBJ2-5,ASSEGLAGIETQY
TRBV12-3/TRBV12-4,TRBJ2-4,ASSLLRGQAKNIQY
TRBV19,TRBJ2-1,ASSILRGEQF
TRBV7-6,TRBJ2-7,ASSLTDYRSYEQY
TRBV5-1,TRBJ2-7,ASSFGGYEQY
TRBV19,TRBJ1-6,ASSIKVVGAPLH
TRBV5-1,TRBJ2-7,ASSLADRDYEQY
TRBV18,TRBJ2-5,ASRTSRSGSEETQY
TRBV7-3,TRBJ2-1,ASSLQQGTGDNEQF
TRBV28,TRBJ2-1,ASSFKGWTGPSHYNEQF
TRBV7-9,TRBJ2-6,ASSPTVTANVLT
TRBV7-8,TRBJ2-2,ASSPRGLAGANTGELF
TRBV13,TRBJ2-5,ASSGGEDQETQY
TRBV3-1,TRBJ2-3,ASSRTSGRVGDTQY
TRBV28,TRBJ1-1,ASRMTVITEAF
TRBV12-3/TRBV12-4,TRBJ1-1,ASSPGRSNTEAF
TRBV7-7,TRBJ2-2,ASSLGPKNTGELF
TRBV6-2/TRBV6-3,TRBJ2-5,VAKSAGPQETQY
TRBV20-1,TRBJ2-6,SAHRPGANVLT
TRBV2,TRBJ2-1,ASRDSLQYNEQF
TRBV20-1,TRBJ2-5,SAHRERGETQY
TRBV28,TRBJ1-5,ASSPGTTNQPQH
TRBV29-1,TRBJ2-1,SAGIAGGSYNEQF
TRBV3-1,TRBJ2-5,ASGASGTPETQY
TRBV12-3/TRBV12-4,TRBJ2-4,ASKPDSKNIQY
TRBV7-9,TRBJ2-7,ASSDTSFRDRVTRSSYEQY
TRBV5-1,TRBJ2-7,ASSSLAGGLYEQY
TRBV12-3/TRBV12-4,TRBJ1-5,ASSPTGTGLGYSNQPQH
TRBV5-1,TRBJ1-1,ASSLTQGLNTEAF
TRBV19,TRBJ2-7,ASRGLAGGDYEQY
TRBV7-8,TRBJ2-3,ASSLVEGSYTQY
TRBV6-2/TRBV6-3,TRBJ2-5,ASSYSPQGAGETQY
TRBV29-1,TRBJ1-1,SVGGTEAF
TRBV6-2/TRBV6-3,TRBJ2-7,ASSQSYEQY
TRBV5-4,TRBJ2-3,ASSPNTYTDTQY